The clone carrying this TCR beta chain was counted only a few times. The target antigen is unknown. This sample is drawn from a study of T cell responses to AZD1222 COVID-19 vaccine. Regarding the study as a whole: Per reports, nearly half of all spike-specific TCRs target regions that are unmutated in variants. Compared with day 0, the breadth and depth of the Spike-specific TCR repertoire rose significantly after two doses of AZD1222. In all cases, repertoires were sampled only after the peak T cell response. Seropositive AZD1222 recipients at baseline numbered only 6 or 7.

V shed 1 base and J shed 8 bases, with 11 bases lying between them. Germline CDR1 and CDR2: LNHNV and YYDKDF (reference sequence). The CDR3 loop spans 13 amino acids. TCRdb keeps only in-frame clones here, not all; method: immunoSEQ multiplex PCR. The sample gives 90,000 to 110,000 clones, approximately 88% of which show up once; about 13% is in the top ten. The chain uses TRBV15 and TRBJ1-1, with unresolved D. The TCR was taken from an adult in good health. Sequenced material: peripheral blood, taken on day 0 of MenACWY control vaccination. The CDR3 loop reads CATSRADRQEAFF. CDR3 sequence (DNA): TGTGCCACCAGCAGAGCTGATAGACAAGAAGCTTTCTTT.